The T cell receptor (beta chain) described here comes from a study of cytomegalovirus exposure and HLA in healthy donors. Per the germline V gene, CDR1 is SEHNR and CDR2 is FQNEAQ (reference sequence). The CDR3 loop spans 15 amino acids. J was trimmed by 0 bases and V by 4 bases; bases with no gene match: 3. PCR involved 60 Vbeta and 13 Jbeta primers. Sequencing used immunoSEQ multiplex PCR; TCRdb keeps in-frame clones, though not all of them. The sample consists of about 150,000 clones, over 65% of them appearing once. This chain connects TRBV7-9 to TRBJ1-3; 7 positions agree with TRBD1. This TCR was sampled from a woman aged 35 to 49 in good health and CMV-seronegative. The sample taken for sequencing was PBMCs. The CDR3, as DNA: TGTGCCAGCAGCTCGGGACAGAGCTCTGGAAACACCATATATTTT. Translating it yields CASSSGQSSGNTIYF.